The entry below describes one T cell receptor (beta chain). Recruited during active infection, patients (from Seattle) were subsequently followed longitudinally. These data are taken from a study of blood T cell repertoires in COVID-19. CDR1 MDHEN and CDR2 SYDVKM come from the germline V gene. Trimming took 8 bases from V and 8 from J; bases not matched to a gene: 9. The CDR3 has 15 amino acids. The repertoire was sequenced with immunoSEQ multiplex PCR; TCRdb's copy has only in-frame clones and lacks some. The sample shows around 210,000 clones, over 75% of them seen only once. This receptor was taken from a man in his fifties with COVID-19, enrolled during active disease. The rearrangement uses TRBV28 and TRBJ1-6, with TRBD1 identical over 10 bases. The sequenced material came from peripheral blood. The CDR3 loop reads CASRDRGEGYSPLHF. The CDR3 DNA sequence: TGTGCCAGCCGGGACAGGGGTGAAGGTTATTCACCCCTCCACTTT.